This record concerns one T cell receptor (beta chain) sequence. Its antigen is unidentified. The CDR3 runs 15 residues. Deletions cut 5 bases from V and 9 bases from J, with 20 bases between. From germline, CDR1 is SGHVS and CDR2 FQNEAQ. The data derive from a study of shared clonotypes between healthy human individuals. Genomic DNA of every subset was divided equally among multiple immunoSEQ plates. The data were produced by immunoSEQ multiplex PCR, yet TCRdb's version contains in-frame clones alone and is incomplete. The sample lists about half a million clones; roughly 85% were seen once. General observations from the study: Sampling involved blood alone; tissue repertoires likely differ.

This rearrangement joins TRBV7-8 to TRBJ2-1; perhaps D is TRBD1 or TRBD2 (5 bases each). The TCR originated in a woman aged 40 to 50 in good health. Some clones in this sample may be carry-over from other donors' samples. The sample was PBMCs. CDR3 sequence reads: CASSARSEGFGEQFF. The CDR3 bases are TGTGCCAGCAGCGCCAGGTCCGAGGGGTTCGGTGAGCAGTTCTTC.